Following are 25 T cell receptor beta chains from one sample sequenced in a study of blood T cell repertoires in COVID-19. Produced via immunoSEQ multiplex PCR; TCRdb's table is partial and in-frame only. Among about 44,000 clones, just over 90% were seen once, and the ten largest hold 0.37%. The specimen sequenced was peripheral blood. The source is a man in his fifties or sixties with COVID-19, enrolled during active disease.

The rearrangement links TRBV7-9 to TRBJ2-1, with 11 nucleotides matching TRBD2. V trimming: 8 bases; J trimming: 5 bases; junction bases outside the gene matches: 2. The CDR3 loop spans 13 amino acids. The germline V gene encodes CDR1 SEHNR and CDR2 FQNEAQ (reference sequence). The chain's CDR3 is CASGLAGNNEQFF. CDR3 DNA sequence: TGTGCCAGCGGACTAGCGGGTAACAATGAGCAGTTCTTC.

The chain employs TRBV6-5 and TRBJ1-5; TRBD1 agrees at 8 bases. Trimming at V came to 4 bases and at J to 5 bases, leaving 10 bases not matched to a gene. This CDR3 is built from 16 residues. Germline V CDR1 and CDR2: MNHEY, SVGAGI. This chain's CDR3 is CASSSLGTGIDQPQHF. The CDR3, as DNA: TGTGCCAGCAGTTCCCTTGGGACAGGCATTGATCAGCCCCAGCATTTT.

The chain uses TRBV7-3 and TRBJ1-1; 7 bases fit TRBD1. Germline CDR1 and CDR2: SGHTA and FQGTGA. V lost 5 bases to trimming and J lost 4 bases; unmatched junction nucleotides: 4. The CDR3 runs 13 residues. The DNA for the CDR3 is TGTGCCAGCAGCCCGGGACAGTCCACTGAAGCTTTCTTT. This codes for CASSPGQSTEAFF.

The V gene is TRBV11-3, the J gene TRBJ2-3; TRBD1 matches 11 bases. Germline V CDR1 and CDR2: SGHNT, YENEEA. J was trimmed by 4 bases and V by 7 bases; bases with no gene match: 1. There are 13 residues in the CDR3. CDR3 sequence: CASKGQGADTQYF. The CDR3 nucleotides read TGTGCCAGCAAGGGACAGGGGGCAGATACGCAGTATTTT.

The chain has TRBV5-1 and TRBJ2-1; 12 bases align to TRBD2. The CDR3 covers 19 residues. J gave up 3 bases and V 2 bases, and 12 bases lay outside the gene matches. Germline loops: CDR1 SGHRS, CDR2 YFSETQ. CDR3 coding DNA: TGCGCCAGCAGCTTCACCCCACCGAGACTAGCGGGGGACTACAATGAGCAGTTCTTC. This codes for CASSFTPPRLAGDYNEQFF.

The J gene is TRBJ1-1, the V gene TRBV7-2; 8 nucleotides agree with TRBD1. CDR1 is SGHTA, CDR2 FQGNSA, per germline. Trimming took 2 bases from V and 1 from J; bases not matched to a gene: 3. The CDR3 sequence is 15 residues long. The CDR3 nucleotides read TGTGCCAGCAGCTTATCGGGACAGGAGAACACTGAAGCTTTCTTT. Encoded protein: CASSLSGQENTEAFF.

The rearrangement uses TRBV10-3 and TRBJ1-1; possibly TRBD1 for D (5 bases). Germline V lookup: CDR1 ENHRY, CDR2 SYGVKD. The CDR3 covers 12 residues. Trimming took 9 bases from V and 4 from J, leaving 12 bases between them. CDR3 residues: CAMGLGPTEAFF. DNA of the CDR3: TGTGCCATGGGCCTGGGGCCCACTGAAGCTTTCTTT.

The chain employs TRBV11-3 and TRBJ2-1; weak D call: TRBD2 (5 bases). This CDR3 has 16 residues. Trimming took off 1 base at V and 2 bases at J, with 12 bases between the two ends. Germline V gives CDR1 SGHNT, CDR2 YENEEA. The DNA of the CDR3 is TGTGCCAGCAGCTTAGGAGAGGCCGGGACCTACAATGAGCAGTTCTTC. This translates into CASSLGEAGTYNEQFF.

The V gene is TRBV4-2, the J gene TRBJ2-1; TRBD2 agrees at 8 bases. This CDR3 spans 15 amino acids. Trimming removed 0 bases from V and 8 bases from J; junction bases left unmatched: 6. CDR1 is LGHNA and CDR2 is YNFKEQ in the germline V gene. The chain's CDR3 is CASSQDEGTRDEQFF. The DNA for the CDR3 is TGTGCCAGCAGCCAAGATGAGGGGACTAGGGATGAGCAGTTCTTC.

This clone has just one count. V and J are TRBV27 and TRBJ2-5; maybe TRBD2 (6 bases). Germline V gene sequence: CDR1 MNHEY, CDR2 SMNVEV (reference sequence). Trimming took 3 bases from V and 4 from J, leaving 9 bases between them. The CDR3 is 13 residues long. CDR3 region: CASSFGAGETQYF. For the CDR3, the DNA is TGTGCCAGCAGTTTTGGAGCGGGAGAGACCCAGTACTTC.

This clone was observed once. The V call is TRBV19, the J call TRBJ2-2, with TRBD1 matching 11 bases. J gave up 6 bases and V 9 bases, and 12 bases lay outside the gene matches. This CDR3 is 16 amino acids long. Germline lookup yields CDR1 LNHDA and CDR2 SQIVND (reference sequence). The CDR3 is CARIRDRGFFAGELFF. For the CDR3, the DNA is TGTGCCAGAATCCGGGACAGGGGGTTCTTCGCCGGGGAGCTGTTTTTT.

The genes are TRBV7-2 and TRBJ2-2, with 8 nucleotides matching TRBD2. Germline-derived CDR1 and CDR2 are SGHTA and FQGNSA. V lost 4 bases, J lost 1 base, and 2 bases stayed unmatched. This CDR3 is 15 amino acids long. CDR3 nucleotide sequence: TGTGCCAGCAGCTCAACTAGCGGGAACACCGGGGAGCTGTTTTTT. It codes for CASSSTSGNTGELFF.

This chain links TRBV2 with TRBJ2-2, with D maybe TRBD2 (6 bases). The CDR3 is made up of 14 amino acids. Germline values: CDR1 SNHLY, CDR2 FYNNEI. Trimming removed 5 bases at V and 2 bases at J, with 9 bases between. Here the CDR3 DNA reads TGTGCCAGCAGTTTCGGGACTAACACCGGGGAGCTGTTTTTT. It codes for CASSFGTNTGELFF.

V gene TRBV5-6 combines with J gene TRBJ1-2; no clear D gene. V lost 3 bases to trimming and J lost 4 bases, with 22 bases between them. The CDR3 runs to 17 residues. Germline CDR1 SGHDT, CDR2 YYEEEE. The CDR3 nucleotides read TGTGCCAGCAGCTACGGAGGGTCTGGGGATCTTGGCTATGGCTACACCTTC. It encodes CASSYGGSGDLGYGYTF.

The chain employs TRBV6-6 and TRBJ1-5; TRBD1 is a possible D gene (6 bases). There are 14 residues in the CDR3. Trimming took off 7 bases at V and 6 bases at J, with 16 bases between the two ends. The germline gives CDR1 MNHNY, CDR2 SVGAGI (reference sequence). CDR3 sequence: CASTLTGSTQPQHF. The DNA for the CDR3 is TGTGCCAGCACTTTAACAGGGAGTACTCAGCCCCAGCATTTT.

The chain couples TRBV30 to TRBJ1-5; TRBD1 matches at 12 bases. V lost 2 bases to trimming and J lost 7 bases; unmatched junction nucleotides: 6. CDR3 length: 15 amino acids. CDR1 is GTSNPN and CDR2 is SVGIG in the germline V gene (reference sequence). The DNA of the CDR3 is TGTGCCTGGAGTAGGGGACAGGGGGCTATGCAGCCCCAGCATTTT. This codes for CAWSRGQGAMQPQHF. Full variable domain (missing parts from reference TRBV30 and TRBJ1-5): SQTIHQWPATLVQPVGSPLSLECTVEGTSNPNLYWYRQAAGRGLQLLFYSVGIGQISSEVPQNLSASRPQDRQFILSSKKLLLSDSGFYLCAWSRGQGAMQPQHFGDGTRLSIL.

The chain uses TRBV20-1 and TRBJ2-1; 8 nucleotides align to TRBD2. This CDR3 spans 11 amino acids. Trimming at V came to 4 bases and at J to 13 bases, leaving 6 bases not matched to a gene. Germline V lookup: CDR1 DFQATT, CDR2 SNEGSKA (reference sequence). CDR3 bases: TGCAGTGCTACTTCCGGGACTAGTCAGTTCTTC. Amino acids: CSATSGTSQFF.

The CDR3 spells CASTTGLGFQETQYF. For the CDR3, the DNA is TGTGCCAGCACAACAGGGTTAGGGTTCCAAGAGACCCAGTACTTC. V usage is TRBV28 and J usage is TRBJ2-5, with TRBD1 as a possible D gene (6 bases). The germline V and J ends were trimmed by 7 bases and 1 base, with 16 bases remaining between them. The germline V gene encodes CDR1 MDHEN and CDR2 SYDVKM. CDR3 size: 15 residues.

For the CDR3, the DNA is TGTGCCAGCAGTGTAGCCGGGACAGGGGGTGTCTACGAGCAGTACTTC. Protein product: CASSVAGTGGVYEQYF. J is TRBJ2-7 and V is TRBV2; 11 nucleotides align to TRBD1. V shed 4 bases, J shed 3 bases, and the junction held 8 bases outside the gene matches. Germline-derived CDR1 and CDR2 are SNHLY and FYNNEI. This CDR3 contains 16 residues.

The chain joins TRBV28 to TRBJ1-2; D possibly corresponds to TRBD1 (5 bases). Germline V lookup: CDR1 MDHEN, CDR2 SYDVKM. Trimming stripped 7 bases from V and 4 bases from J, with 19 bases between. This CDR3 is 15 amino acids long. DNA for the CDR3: TGTGCCAGCATCCCTTTCGGATCAGGGCGCTATGGCTACACCTTC. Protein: CASIPFGSGRYGYTF.

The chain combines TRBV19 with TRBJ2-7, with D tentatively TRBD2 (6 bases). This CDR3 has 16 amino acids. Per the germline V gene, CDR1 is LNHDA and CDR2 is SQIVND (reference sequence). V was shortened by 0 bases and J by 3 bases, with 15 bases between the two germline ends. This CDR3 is CASSIEGRAGYYEQYF. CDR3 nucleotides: TGTGCCAGTAGTATAGAAGGGCGGGCGGGGTACTACGAGCAGTACTTC.

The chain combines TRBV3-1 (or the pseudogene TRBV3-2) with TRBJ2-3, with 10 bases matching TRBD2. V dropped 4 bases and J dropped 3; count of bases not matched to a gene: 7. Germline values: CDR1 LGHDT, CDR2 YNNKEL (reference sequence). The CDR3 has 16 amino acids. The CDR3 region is CASSPRLAGFTDTQYF. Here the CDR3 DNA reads TGTGCCAGCAGCCCACGACTAGCGGGTTTTACAGATACGCAGTATTTT.

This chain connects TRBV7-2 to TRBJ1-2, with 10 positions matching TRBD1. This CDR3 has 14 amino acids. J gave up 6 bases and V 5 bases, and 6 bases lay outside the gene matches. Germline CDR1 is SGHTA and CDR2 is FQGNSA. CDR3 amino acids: CASSPPGQGNGYTF. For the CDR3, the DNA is TGTGCCAGCAGCCCCCCGGGACAGGGGAATGGCTACACCTTC.

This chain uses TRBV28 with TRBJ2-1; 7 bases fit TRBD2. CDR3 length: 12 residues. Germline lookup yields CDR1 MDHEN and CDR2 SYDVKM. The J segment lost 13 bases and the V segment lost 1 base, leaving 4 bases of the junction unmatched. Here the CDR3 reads CASSLYKREQFF. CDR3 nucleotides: TGTGCCAGCAGTTTATATAAGCGGGAACAGTTCTTC. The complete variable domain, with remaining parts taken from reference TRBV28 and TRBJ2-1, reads DVKVTQSSRYLVKRTGEKVFLECVQDMDHENMFWYRQDPGLGLRLIYFSYDVKMKEKGDIPEGYSVSREKKERFSLILESASTNQTSMYLCASSLYKREQFFGPGTRLTVL.

The CDR3 loop is CASTGTSGNNEQFF. CDR3 DNA: TGTGCCAGCACGGGGACTAGCGGGAACAATGAGCAGTTCTTC. The chain couples TRBV6-5 to TRBJ2-1, with 13 nucleotides matching TRBD2. The germline V gene has CDR1 MNHEY and CDR2 SVGAGI. This CDR3 has 14 residues. With 7 bases clipped from V and 5 bases from J, the junction kept 2 bases outside the gene matches.